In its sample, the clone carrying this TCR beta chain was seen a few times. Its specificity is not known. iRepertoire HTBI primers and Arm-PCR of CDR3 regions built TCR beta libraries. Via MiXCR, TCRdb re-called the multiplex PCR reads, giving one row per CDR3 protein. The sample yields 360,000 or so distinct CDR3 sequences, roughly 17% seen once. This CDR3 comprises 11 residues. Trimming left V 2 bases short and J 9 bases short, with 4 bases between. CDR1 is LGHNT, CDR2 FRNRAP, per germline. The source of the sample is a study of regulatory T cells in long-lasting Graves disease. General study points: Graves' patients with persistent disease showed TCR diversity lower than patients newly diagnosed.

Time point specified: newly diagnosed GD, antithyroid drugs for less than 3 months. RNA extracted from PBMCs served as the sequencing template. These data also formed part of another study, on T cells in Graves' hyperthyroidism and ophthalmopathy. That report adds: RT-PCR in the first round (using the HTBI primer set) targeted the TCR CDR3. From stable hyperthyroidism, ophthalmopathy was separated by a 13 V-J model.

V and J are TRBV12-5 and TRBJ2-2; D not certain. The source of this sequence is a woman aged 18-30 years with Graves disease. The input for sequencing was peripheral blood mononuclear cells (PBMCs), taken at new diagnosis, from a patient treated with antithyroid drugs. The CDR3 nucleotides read TGTGCTAGTGGTTTGTCCCGGGAGCTGTTTTTT. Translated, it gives CASGLSRELFF.